One sample yielded the 21 T cell receptor beta chains listed below, sequenced in a study of T cells in Graves' hyperthyroidism and ophthalmopathy. TCR beta CDR3 region amplification was performed from RNA transcripts. An initial round of RT-PCR targeting the TCR CDR3 relied on the HTBI primer set. One entry per CDR3 protein, called by TCRdb with MiXCR from the multiplex PCR reads. The table records approximately 400,000 distinct CDR3 sequences, roughly 15% of them present only once. The sequenced sample was blood. The receptors here all came from a woman under 40 with Graves' ophthalmopathy.

The chain joins TRBV24-1 to TRBJ1-1, with D perhaps matching TRBD1 (5 bases). V was trimmed by 3 bases and J by 3 bases, leaving 7 bases between them. The CDR3 covers 13 residues. Germline CDR1 is KGHDR and CDR2 is SFDVKD. The CDR3, as DNA: TGTGCCACCAGTGATGGACATGACACTGAAGCTTTCTTT. Translation: CATSDGHDTEAFF.

A word on this clonotype: This may stem from a read error, because a much larger clone lies one nucleotide away. This chain uses TRBV11-2 with TRBJ2-7; D is uncertain. The CDR3 contains 14 residues. Germline-derived CDR1 and CDR2 are SGHAT and FQNNGV. The CDR3 protein is CASSLPHSSCEQYF. CDR3 nucleotide sequence: TGTGCCAGCAGCTTACCCCATAGCTCCTGCGAGCAGTACTTC. The full variable domain, rest sourced from reference TRBV11-2 and TRBJ2-7, is EAGVAQSPRYKIIEKRQSVAFWCNPISGHATLYWYQQILGQGPKLLIQFQNNGVVDDSQLPKDRFSAERLKGVDSTLKIQPAKLEDSAVYLCASSLPHSSCEQYFGPGTRLTVT.

This clonotype has only a few counts. The chain's CDR3 is CASSQGGVGPLNYGYTF. Here the CDR3 DNA reads TGCGCCAGCAGCCAAGGAGGTGTAGGGCCCCTGAACTATGGCTACACCTTC. This chain uses TRBV4-1 with TRBJ1-2, with no clear D. Between the trimmed V and J ends, which lost 1 base and 2 bases, there was a span of 17 bases. CDR3 length: 17 amino acids. CDR1 and CDR2 from the germline V gene are MGHRA and YSYEKL.

This clonotype was recorded many times. V gene TRBV18 combines with J gene TRBJ2-3; D gene unclear. The length of the CDR3 is 12 residues. Germline V gene data show CDR1 as KGHSH and CDR2 as LQKENI. The V end lost 2 bases, the J end lost 5 bases, and 5 bases lay between the germline ends. The CDR3 region has the DNA TGTGCCAGCTCACCAAGGCTAGATACGCAGTATTTT. Amino acid sequence: CASSPRLDTQYF.

This clonotype was seen many times. The rearrangement uses TRBV10-3 and TRBJ2-5; TRBD1 matches at 10 bases. From germline, CDR1 is ENHRY and CDR2 SYGVKD. The CDR3 has 14 residues. V lost 10 bases to trimming and J lost 1 base; unmatched junction nucleotides: 6. The CDR3 loop is CATHWTGGQETQYF. Here the CDR3 DNA reads TGTGCCACACACTGGACAGGGGGCCAAGAGACCCAGTACTTC.

This chain links TRBV19 with TRBJ1-1; D is perhaps TRBD1 (5 bases). Trimming removed 7 bases from V and 1 base from J, with 10 bases in between. Germline loops: CDR1 LNHDA, CDR2 SQIVND (reference sequence). This CDR3 region has 13 residues. The CDR3, as DNA: TGTGCCAGTACCACGGGACGGAACACTGAAGCTTTCTTT. It codes for CASTTGRNTEAFF.

This clonotype was found a few times. This chain uses TRBV2 with TRBJ2-5, with 10 bases identical to TRBD1. Per the germline V gene, CDR1 is SNHLY and CDR2 is FYNNEI. The CDR3 covers 15 residues. V lost 7 bases, J lost 5 bases, and 10 bases stayed unmatched. The CDR3 protein is CASTPGTGEAETQYF. CDR3 nucleotides: TGTGCCAGCACTCCCGGGACAGGGGAGGCGGAGACCCAGTACTTC.

In its sample, this clonotype was seen many times. In DNA, the CDR3 is TGCGCCAGCAGCCTGGAAGGGACAAAACGCTACGAGCAGTACTTC. Amino acid sequence: CASSLEGTKRYEQYF. The J gene is TRBJ2-7, the V gene TRBV5-1; tentative D call: TRBD1 (6 bases). Deletions cut 4 bases from V and 3 bases from J, with 17 bases between. Germline-derived CDR1 and CDR2 are SGHRS and YFSETQ. The CDR3 runs to 15 residues.

The table lists this clonotype with a few counts. V and J are TRBV19 and TRBJ1-5; D possibly corresponds to TRBD1 (5 bases). This CDR3 has 22 residues. The V gene lost 7 bases and the J gene lost 0 bases, with 34 bases spanning the gap. Germline loops: CDR1 LNHDA, CDR2 SQIVND (reference sequence). CDR3 bases: TGTGCCAGTACCCCAGGGCGGGATTTCGGGCGAAGCCGTTATAATAGCAATCAGCCCCAGCATTTT. It specifies CASTPGRDFGRSRYNSNQPQHF.

This clonotype was seen a few times. The chain uses TRBV9 and TRBJ1-6; TRBD1 matches 9 bases. Looked up from germline, CDR1 is SGDLS and CDR2 is YYNGEE. Losses at the gene ends were 3 bases for V and 7 bases for J; bases not matched to a gene: 5. The CDR3 totals 15 residues. The CDR3 nucleotides read TGTGCCAGCAGCGCCCCGGGACAGGGAAATTCACCCCTCCACTTT. As protein: CASSAPGQGNSPLHF.

This clonotype was seen many times. The chain carries TRBV7-6 and TRBJ2-5, with 7 bases aligning to TRBD1. Germline V lookup: CDR1 SGHVS, CDR2 FNYEAQ. V shed 5 bases and J 13 bases; nucleotides not matched to a gene: 13. The CDR3 consists of 13 residues. The DNA of the CDR3 is TGTGCCAGCAGCATGGGCCAGGGGGACGTCCGGTACTTC. Translating it yields CASSMGQGDVRYF.

This chain uses TRBV2 with TRBJ2-5; 12 bases are a match to TRBD2. The V segment lost 6 bases and the J segment 5 bases; nucleotides outside the gene matches: 10. Germline-derived CDR1 and CDR2 are SNHLY and FYNNEI. This CDR3 has 16 amino acids. CDR3 nucleotide sequence: TGTGCCAGCAGCCCGAGACTAGCGGGGGTCAGGGAGACCCAGTACTTC. Its protein product is CASSPRLAGVRETQYF.

This clonotype was counted many times. This chain links TRBV7-3 with TRBJ2-1, with D hard to call. Between the trimmed V and J ends, which lost 0 bases and 7 bases, there was a span of 7 bases. The CDR3 has 13 residues. Germline loops: CDR1 SGHTA, CDR2 FQGTGA. The CDR3 DNA is TGTGCCAGCAGCTTAACAGGGTGGAATGAGCAGTTCTTC. Translated, it gives CASSLTGWNEQFF.

CDR3: CASSSHSGSNTEAFF. The CDR3 DNA reads as TGTGCCAGCAGTTCCCATTCAGGGTCGAACACTGAAGCTTTCTTT. The chain joins TRBV6-1 to TRBJ1-1; TRBD1 is a possible D gene (5 bases). In germline, CDR1 is MNHNS, CDR2 SASEGT. V lost 5 bases and J lost 1, with 14 bases in between. The CDR3 has 15 amino acids.

This clonotype was detected ten times or more. The gene calls are TRBV20-1 and TRBJ2-7; D may be TRBD1 (5 bases). The germline gives CDR1 DFQATT, CDR2 SNEGSKA (reference sequence). V was shortened by 6 bases and J by 5 bases, with 20 bases between the two germline ends. This CDR3 has 14 amino acids. The CDR3 nucleotides read TGCAGTGCCCCCGGACACGGGCCTATTGACGAGCAGTACTTC. As protein: CSAPGHGPIDEQYF.

This clonotype was counted at least ten times. The chain employs TRBV7-2 and TRBJ2-7, with 8 bases matching TRBD2. Trimming took 5 bases from V and 0 from J; bases not matched to a gene: 12. Germline assignment: CDR1 SGHTA and CDR2 FQGNSA. This CDR3 has 17 residues. The CDR3 reads CASSQPGRRGASYEQYF. In DNA form, the CDR3 reads TGTGCCAGCAGCCAACCCGGACGGCGGGGGGCCTCCTACGAGCAGTACTTC. The full variable domain, with the rest looked up from reference TRBV7-2 and TRBJ2-7, is GAGVSQSPSNKVTEKGKDVELRCDPISGHTALYWYRQSLGQGLEFLIYFQGNSAPDKSGLPSDRFSAERTGGSVSTLTIQRTQQEDSAVYLCASSQPGRRGASYEQYFGPGTRLTVT.

This clonotype came up many times. The chain has TRBV11-2 and TRBJ1-1; unclear D gene. The length of the CDR3 is 13 residues. Trimming took 2 bases from V and 1 from J, leaving 5 bases between them. Germline CDR1 and CDR2: SGHAT and FQNNGV. The CDR3 DNA reads TGTGCCAGCAGCTTATCCAGGAACACTGAAGCTTTCTTT. Translated: CASSLSRNTEAFF.

This clonotype was seen at least ten times. This chain links TRBV2 with TRBJ2-7; 7 bases are a match to TRBD2. Unmatched junction bases numbered 11, after V lost 9 bases and J lost 3 bases. This CDR3 contains 14 residues. Germline CDR1 and CDR2: SNHLY and FYNNEI. Written as DNA, the CDR3 is TGTGCCAGACTCCCTAGCGGCTTATTCTACGAGCAGTACTTC. It codes for CARLPSGLFYEQYF.

The chain uses TRBV12-3 or TRBV12-4 and TRBJ1-6, with 8 bases lining up with TRBD1. CDR3 length equals 14 residues. Unmatched junction bases numbered 3, after V lost 2 bases and J lost 9 bases. In nucleotides, the CDR3 is TGTGCCAGCAGTTTACAGGGGGCAACTTCACCCCTCCACTTT. Translating it yields CASSLQGATSPLHF.

This clonotype came up many times. V and J are TRBV7-9 and TRBJ2-1; no firm D call. Looked up from germline, CDR1 is SEHNR and CDR2 is FQNEAQ (reference sequence). The V gene lost 1 base and the J gene lost 8 bases, with 6 bases spanning the gap. The CDR3 length is 12 residues. Here the CDR3 reads CASSLGLDEQFF. Here the CDR3 DNA reads TGTGCCAGCAGCTTAGGTTTGGATGAGCAGTTCTTC.

There are many counts of this clonotype. One end of the junction fails to match germline, which may point to a read error. The rearrangement joins TRBV18 to TRBJ1-2; 7 positions match TRBD1. The germline CDR1 and CDR2 sequences are KGHSH and LQKENI. The CDR3 loop spans 16 amino acids. CDR3 residues: CTSSPTGAATNYGYTF. In nucleotides, the CDR3 is TGTACCAGCTCACCAACAGGGGCGGCTACTAACTATGGCTACACCTTC.